This T cell receptor (beta chain) was documented in a study of control samples from healthy donors and cancer patients. V lost 1 base and J 5 bases, leaving 9 bases between the germline ends. The CDR3 is made up of 13 amino acids. The V gene's germline CDR1 is SGHKS and CDR2 YYEKEE (reference sequence). Profiling relied on immunoSEQ multiplex PCR, and the TCRdb table lists in-frame clones only, not all of them. The sample contains 150,000 to 200,000 clones, 88% of which appear only once. V and J are TRBV5-5 and TRBJ1-1, with D uncertain. Sequenced sample: blood. The origin of this receptor is a man between 18 and 29 years old in good health. CDR3 DNA: TGTGCCAGCAGCTTGTCGTGGAATACTGAAGCTTTCTTT. It encodes CASSLSWNTEAFF. Full variable domain (remainder filled in from reference TRBV5-5 and TRBJ1-1): DAGVTQSPTHLIKTRGQQVTLRCSPISGHKSVSWYQQVLGQGPQFIFQYYEKEERGRGNFPDRFSARQFPNYSSELNVNALLLGDSALYLCASSLSWNTEAFFGQGTRLTVV.